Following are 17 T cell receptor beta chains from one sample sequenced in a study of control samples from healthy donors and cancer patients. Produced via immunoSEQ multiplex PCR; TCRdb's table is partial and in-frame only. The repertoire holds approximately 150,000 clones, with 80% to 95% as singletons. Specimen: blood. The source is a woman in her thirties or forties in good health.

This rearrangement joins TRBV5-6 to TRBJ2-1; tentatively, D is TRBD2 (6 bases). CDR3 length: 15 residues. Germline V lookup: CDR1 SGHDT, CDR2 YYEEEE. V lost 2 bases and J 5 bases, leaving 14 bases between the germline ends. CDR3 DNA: TGTGCCAGCAGCTTAGGCGGGGAGTCCGACAATGAGCAGTTCTTC. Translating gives CASSLGGESDNEQFF.

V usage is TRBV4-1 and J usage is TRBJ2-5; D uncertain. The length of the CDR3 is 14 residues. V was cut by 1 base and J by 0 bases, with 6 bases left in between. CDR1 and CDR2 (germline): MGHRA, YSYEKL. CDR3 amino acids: CASSQVQYQETQYF. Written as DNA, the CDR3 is TGCGCCAGCAGCCAAGTTCAGTACCAAGAGACCCAGTACTTC.

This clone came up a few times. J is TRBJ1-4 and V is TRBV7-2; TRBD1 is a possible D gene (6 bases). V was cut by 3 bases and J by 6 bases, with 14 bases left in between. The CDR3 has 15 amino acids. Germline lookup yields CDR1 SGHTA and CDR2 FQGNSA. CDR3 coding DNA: TGTGCCAGCAGCTTGAGCTCGGGGGGCCATGAAAAACTGTTTTTT. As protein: CASSLSSGGHEKLFF.

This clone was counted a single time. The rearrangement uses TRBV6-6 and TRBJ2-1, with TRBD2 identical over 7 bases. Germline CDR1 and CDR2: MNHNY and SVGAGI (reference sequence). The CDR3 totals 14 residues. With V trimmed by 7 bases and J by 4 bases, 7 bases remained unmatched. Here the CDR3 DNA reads TGTGCCAGCATACGGGGAGGGCCTTACAATGAGCAGTTCTTC. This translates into CASIRGGPYNEQFF.

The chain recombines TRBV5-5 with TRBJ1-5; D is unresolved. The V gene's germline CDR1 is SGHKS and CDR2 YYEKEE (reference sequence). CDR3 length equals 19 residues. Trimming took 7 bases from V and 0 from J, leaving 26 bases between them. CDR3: CASSRSLPRAEYSNQPQHF. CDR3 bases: TGTGCCAGCTCACGGTCGCTACCCAGAGCCGAGTATAGCAATCAGCCCCAGCATTTT.

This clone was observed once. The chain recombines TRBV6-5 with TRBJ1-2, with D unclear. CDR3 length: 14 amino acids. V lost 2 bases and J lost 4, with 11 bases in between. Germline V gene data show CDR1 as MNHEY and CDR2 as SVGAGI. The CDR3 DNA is TGTGCCAGCAGTTACGCGGAGGGTAGCTATGGCTACACCTTC. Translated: CASSYAEGSYGYTF.

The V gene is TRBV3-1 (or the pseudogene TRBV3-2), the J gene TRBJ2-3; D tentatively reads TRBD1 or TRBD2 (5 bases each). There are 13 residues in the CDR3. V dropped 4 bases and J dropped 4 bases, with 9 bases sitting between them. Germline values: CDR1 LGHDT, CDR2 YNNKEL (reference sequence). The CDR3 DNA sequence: TGTGCCAGCAGCCGGGGGATCCCAGATACGCAGTATTTT. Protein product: CASSRGIPDTQYF.

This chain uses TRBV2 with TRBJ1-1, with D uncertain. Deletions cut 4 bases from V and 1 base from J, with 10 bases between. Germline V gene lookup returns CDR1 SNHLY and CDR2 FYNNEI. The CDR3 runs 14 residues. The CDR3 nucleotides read TGTGCCAGCAGTGCCAGCGGGTCGAACACTGAAGCTTTCTTT. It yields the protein CASSASGSNTEAFF.

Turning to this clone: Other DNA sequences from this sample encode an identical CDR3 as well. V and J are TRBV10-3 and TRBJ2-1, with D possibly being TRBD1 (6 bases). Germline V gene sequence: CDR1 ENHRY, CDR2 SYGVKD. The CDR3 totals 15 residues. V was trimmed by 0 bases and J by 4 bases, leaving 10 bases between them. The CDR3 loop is CAISESGGDYNEQFF. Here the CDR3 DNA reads TGTGCCATCAGTGAGTCAGGGGGAGATTACAATGAGCAGTTCTTC.

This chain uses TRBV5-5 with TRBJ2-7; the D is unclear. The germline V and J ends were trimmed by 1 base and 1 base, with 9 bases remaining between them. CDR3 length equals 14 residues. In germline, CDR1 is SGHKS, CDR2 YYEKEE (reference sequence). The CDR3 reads CASSLFEVSYEQYF. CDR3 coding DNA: TGTGCCAGCAGCTTGTTTGAGGTTTCCTACGAGCAGTACTTC.

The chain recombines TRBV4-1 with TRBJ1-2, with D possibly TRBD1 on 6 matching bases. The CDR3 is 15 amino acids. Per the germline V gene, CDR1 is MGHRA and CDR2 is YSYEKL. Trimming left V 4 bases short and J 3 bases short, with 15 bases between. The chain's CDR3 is CASSPLNRADYGYTF. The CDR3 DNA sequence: TGCGCCAGCAGCCCCCTGAACAGGGCTGACTATGGCTACACCTTC.

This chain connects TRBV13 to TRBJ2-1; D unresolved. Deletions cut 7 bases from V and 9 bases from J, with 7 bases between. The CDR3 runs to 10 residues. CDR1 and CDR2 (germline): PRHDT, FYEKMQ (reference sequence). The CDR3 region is CASKEGEQFF. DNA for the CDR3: TGTGCCAGCAAGGAAGGTGAGCAGTTCTTC.

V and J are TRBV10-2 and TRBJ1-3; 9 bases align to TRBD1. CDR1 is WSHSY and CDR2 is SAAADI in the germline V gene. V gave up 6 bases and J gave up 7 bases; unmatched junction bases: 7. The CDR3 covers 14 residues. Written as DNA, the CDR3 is TGCGCCAGCAGGGGGGACAGGGCGGAGAACACCATATATTTT. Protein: CASRGDRAENTIYF.

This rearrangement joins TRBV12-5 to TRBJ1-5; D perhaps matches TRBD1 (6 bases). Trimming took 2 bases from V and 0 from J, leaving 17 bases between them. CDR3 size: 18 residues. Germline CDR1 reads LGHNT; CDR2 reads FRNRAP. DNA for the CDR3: TGTGCTAGTGGTTTGTACCAGGGGAGGGGAAATAGCAATCAGCCCCAGCATTTT. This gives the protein CASGLYQGRGNSNQPQHF.

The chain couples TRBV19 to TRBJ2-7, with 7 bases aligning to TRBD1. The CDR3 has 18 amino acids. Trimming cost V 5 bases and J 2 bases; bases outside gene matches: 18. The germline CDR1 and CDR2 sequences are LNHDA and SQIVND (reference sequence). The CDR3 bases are TGTGCCAGTAGTGTCCGGGACAGTATTACGTTAACTCCCTACGAGCAGTACTTC. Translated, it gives CASSVRDSITLTPYEQYF.

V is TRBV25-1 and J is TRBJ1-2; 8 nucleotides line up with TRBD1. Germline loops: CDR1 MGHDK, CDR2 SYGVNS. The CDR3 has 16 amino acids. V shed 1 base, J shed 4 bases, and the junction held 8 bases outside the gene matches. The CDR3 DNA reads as TGTGCCAGCAGTGAATTGGGGCAGGGGGCAGGCTATGGCTACACCTTC. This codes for CASSELGQGAGYGYTF.

The CDR3 region is CASSTGQGPFNYGYTF. CDR3 nucleotide sequence: TGTGCCAGCTCGACCGGACAGGGGCCTTTTAACTATGGCTACACCTTC. The chain joins TRBV13 to TRBJ1-2; 9 bases are a match to TRBD1. V lost 8 bases and J lost 1; bases outside the gene matches: 11. Germline V CDR1 and CDR2: PRHDT, FYEKMQ (reference sequence). The CDR3 spans 16 residues.